What follows are 30 T cell receptor beta chains derived from one specimen sequenced in a study of STAT5B mutations in CD4+ large granular lymphocyte leukemia. Clones were sequenced by immunoSEQ multiplex PCR, and TCRdb holds only the in-frame ones, with some missing. The table has tens of thousands of clones, roughly 70% seen once. Sequenced: CD4+ T cells from blood buffy coats. Receptor source: a human donor in good health.

This clone was observed a handful of times. The rearrangement joins TRBV18 to TRBJ2-2; the D gene is possibly TRBD1 (6 bases). Germline loops: CDR1 KGHSH, CDR2 LQKENI. This CDR3 spans 14 amino acids. Trimming pared 4 bases from V and 3 bases from J, leaving 9 bases between. The CDR3 spells CASSQQGDTGELFF. The CDR3 region has the DNA TGTGCCAGCTCACAACAGGGAGACACCGGGGAGCTGTTTTTT.

This chain links TRBV28 with TRBJ2-5; D might be TRBD1 or TRBD2, each matching 5 bases. CDR3 size: 15 residues. In germline, CDR1 is MDHEN, CDR2 SYDVKM. V lost 6 bases and J lost 2, with 16 bases in between. CDR3 coding DNA: TGTGCCAGCAGCCGCCCGGGTGGGGGTCAAGAGACCCAGTACTTC. Translation: CASSRPGGGQETQYF.

The rearrangement links TRBV5-4 to TRBJ2-2; the D gene is possibly TRBD2 (6 bases). This CDR3 spans 15 amino acids. With 1 base removed from V and 6 bases from J, the gap between germline ends came to 13 bases. Germline assignment: CDR1 SGHNT and CDR2 YYREEE (reference sequence). The CDR3 reads CASSLIGREAGELFF. The CDR3 coding sequence is TGTGCCAGCAGCTTGATCGGTAGGGAGGCCGGGGAGCTGTTTTTT.

The CDR3 nucleotides read TGCGCCAGCAGCTATAAAGAGACCCAGTACTTC. Encoded protein: CASSYKETQYF. The chain joins TRBV5-1 to TRBJ2-5, with D unclear. Per the germline V gene, CDR1 is SGHRS and CDR2 is YFSETQ. CDR3 length: 11 amino acids. V lost 3 bases and J 3 bases, leaving 3 bases between the germline ends.

This chain links TRBV7-6 with TRBJ1-1; D is unresolved. V was trimmed by 1 base and J by 4 bases, leaving 7 bases between them. The CDR3 contains 13 residues. Germline V lookup: CDR1 SGHVS, CDR2 FNYEAQ. CDR3 in amino acids: CASSLGQVTEAFF. The CDR3 DNA follows: TGTGCCAGCAGCTTAGGCCAAGTCACTGAAGCTTTCTTT.

The chain is built from TRBV2 and TRBJ2-5; 9 bases align to TRBD1. There are 15 residues in the CDR3. CDR1 and CDR2 from the germline V gene are SNHLY and FYNNEI. J gave up 4 bases and V 5 bases, and 8 bases lay outside the gene matches. The CDR3 is CASSNRGLPPETQYF. CDR3 in DNA: TGTGCCAGCAGTAACAGGGGGCTTCCTCCAGAGACCCAGTACTTC.

This clone was detected only a few times. The chain joins TRBV10-2 to TRBJ2-5, with TRBD1 as a possible D gene (6 bases). The ends were cut back, 6 bases at V and 4 bases at J, with 15 bases in the middle. This CDR3 region has 14 residues. Germline V gives CDR1 WSHSY, CDR2 SAAADI. CDR3 bases: TGCGCCAGCAGCAACAGGGTGGTAGGAGAGACCCAGTACTTC. This gives the protein CASSNRVVGETQYF.

The rearrangement joins TRBV19 to TRBJ1-1; D is unclear. In germline, CDR1 is LNHDA, CDR2 SQIVND (reference sequence). V was pared by 5 bases and J by 4 bases, with 11 bases between. This CDR3 contains 13 residues. CDR3 residues: CASSRGLGTEAFF. As DNA, the CDR3 is TGTGCCAGTAGTCGCGGACTGGGCACTGAAGCTTTCTTT.

This clone was observed a handful of times. V gene TRBV5-6 combines with J gene TRBJ1-4; no clear D gene. The germline gives CDR1 SGHDT, CDR2 YYEEEE. The V end lost 1 base, the J end lost 8 bases, and 9 bases lay between the germline ends. There are 13 residues in the CDR3. Written as DNA, the CDR3 is TGTGCCAGCAGCTTGCTGGTGGACGAAAAACTGTTTTTT. This translates into CASSLLVDEKLFF.

The chain uses TRBV7-2 and TRBJ2-7; 7 bases match TRBD1. The trim removed 0 bases at V and 3 bases at J, leaving 5 bases unmatched. This CDR3 spans 15 amino acids. Germline CDR1 SGHTA, CDR2 FQGNSA. Here the CDR3 DNA reads TGTGCCAGCAGCTTAGCGGGGGACAGCTTCTACGAGCAGTACTTC. Amino acid sequence: CASSLAGDSFYEQYF.

This clone was observed a few times. The chain has TRBV2 and TRBJ1-2; D not resolved. The CDR3 consists of 13 residues. Trimming shortened V by 4 bases and J by 6 bases, and 12 bases separated the two germline ends. Per the germline V gene, CDR1 is SNHLY and CDR2 is FYNNEI. The CDR3, as DNA: TGTGCCAGCAGTGTACTCCGCGGGAATGGCTACACCTTC. Encoded protein: CASSVLRGNGYTF. The entire variable domain, with the rest obtained from reference TRBV2 and TRBJ1-2, is as follows: EPEVTQTPSHQVTQMGQEVILRCVPISNHLYFYWYRQILGQKVEFLVSFYNNEISEKSEIFDDQFSVERPDGSNFTLKIRSTKLEDSAMYFCASSVLRGNGYTFGSGTRLTVV.

The V gene is TRBV30, the J gene TRBJ2-7; 7 positions match TRBD2. This CDR3 spans 14 amino acids. Germline CDR1 and CDR2: GTSNPN and SVGIG (reference sequence). V shed 4 bases and J 4 bases; nucleotides not matched to a gene: 10. CDR3 sequence (DNA): TGTGCCTGGACCCCCAGTCCTAGCGGATACGAGCAGTACTTC. This codes for CAWTPSPSGYEQYF.

V is TRBV5-6 and J is TRBJ1-2, with unresolved D. This CDR3 is 11 amino acids long. V was trimmed by 2 bases and J by 2 bases, leaving 1 base between them. Germline lookup yields CDR1 SGHDT and CDR2 YYEEEE. The CDR3 nucleotides read TGTGCCAGCAGCTTCAACTATGGCTACACCTTC. It specifies CASSFNYGYTF.

J is TRBJ1-3 and V is TRBV7-9; 8 nucleotides match TRBD1. J gave up 3 bases and V 4 bases, and 5 bases lay outside the gene matches. This CDR3 comprises 15 residues. Germline-derived CDR1 and CDR2 are SEHNR and FQNEAQ (reference sequence). The CDR3 is CASSSQGAVGNTIYF. In nucleotides, the CDR3 is TGTGCCAGCAGCTCGCAGGGGGCCGTTGGAAACACCATATATTTT. The whole variable domain, remainder taken from reference TRBV7-9 and TRBJ1-3, is DTGVSQNPRHKITKRGQNVTFRCDPISEHNRLYWYRQTLGQGPEFLTYFQNEAQLEKSRLLSDRFSAERPKGSFSTLEIQRTEQGDSAMYLCASSSQGAVGNTIYFGEGSWLTVV.

This clone came up once. The rearrangement joins TRBV6-6 to TRBJ1-2; 8 nucleotides line up with TRBD1. This CDR3 comprises 13 residues. The germline V gene encodes CDR1 MNHNY and CDR2 SVGAGI (reference sequence). The V segment lost 6 bases and the J segment 4 bases; nucleotides outside the gene matches: 4. The CDR3 DNA follows: TGTGCCAGCAGCCCTACAGGGGGCTATGGCTACACCTTC. Translating gives CASSPTGGYGYTF.

The chain uses TRBV5-1 and TRBJ2-3, with D possibly being TRBD1 (6 bases). Germline loops: CDR1 SGHRS, CDR2 YFSETQ. This CDR3 has 17 residues. Trimming cost V 4 bases and J 0 bases, with 18 bases left between them. The CDR3 here is CASSAGYRVSSTDTQYF. The CDR3 region has the DNA TGCGCCAGCAGCGCCGGATACAGGGTCTCTAGCACAGATACGCAGTATTTT.

V gene TRBV28 combines with J gene TRBJ1-3; 8 bases align to TRBD1. The CDR3 spans 16 residues. The germline gives CDR1 MDHEN, CDR2 SYDVKM. V lost 1 base to trimming and J lost 0 bases; unmatched junction nucleotides: 2. The CDR3 DNA sequence: TGTGCCAGCAGTTTATTTACAGGGGGCTCTGGAAACACCATATATTTT. This codes for CASSLFTGGSGNTIYF.

The gene calls are TRBV20-1 and TRBJ2-5; unclear D gene. The V gene lost 1 base and the J gene lost 4 bases, with 1 base spanning the gap. The V gene's germline CDR1 is DFQATT and CDR2 SNEGSKA (reference sequence). This CDR3 is 10 amino acids long. CDR3 sequence reads: CSARGETQYF. The CDR3 region has the DNA TGCAGTGCTAGAGGAGAGACCCAGTACTTC.

The chain uses TRBV4-2 and TRBJ2-3; 10 positions agree with TRBD2. Germline CDR1 reads LGHNA; CDR2 reads YNFKEQ. This CDR3 is 18 amino acids long. Germline trimming cut 1 base from V and 1 base from J; bases unmatched to any gene: 8. CDR3 sequence (DNA): TGTGCCAGCAGCCAAGCAAGTGCAGCGGGGGGGCGCACAGATACGCAGTATTTT. It encodes CASSQASAAGGRTDTQYF.

This chain connects TRBV5-1 to TRBJ2-6, with 9 positions matching TRBD2. The CDR3 totals 19 residues. Germline V gene sequence: CDR1 SGHRS, CDR2 YFSETQ. Unmatched junction bases numbered 7, after V lost 0 bases and J lost 0 bases. This CDR3 reads CASSLGIAGGPSGANVLTF. Here the CDR3 DNA reads TGCGCCAGCAGCTTGGGGATTGCGGGAGGGCCCTCTGGGGCCAACGTCCTGACTTTC.

This clone has more than one count but fewer than ten. The chain combines TRBV7-2 with TRBJ2-7, with 11 bases aligning to TRBD2. This CDR3 is built from 14 residues. Per the germline V gene, CDR1 is SGHTA and CDR2 is FQGNSA. V was clipped by 5 bases and J by 3 bases; unmatched bases: 3. DNA for the CDR3: TGTGCCAGCAGCCCTGGACTAGCGGGCTACGAGCAGTACTTC. Translation gives CASSPGLAGYEQYF.

The rearrangement links TRBV27 to TRBJ2-1; D possibly corresponds to TRBD1 (6 bases). The V gene lost 0 bases and the J gene lost 12 bases, with 15 bases spanning the gap. Germline assignment: CDR1 MNHEY and CDR2 SMNVEV (reference sequence). CDR3 length: 14 amino acids. The CDR3 loop reads CASSLSVQGWGQFF. The CDR3 nucleotides are TGTGCCAGCAGTTTATCGGTACAGGGCTGGGGGCAGTTCTTC.

The table lists this clone with a count of one. V usage is TRBV7-6 and J usage is TRBJ1-1; D gene unclear. CDR1 SGHVS and CDR2 FNYEAQ come from the germline V gene. The CDR3 covers 13 residues. V lost 2 bases and J 2 bases, leaving 6 bases between the germline ends. The CDR3 DNA follows: TGTGCCAGCAGCTTAAGCTATAACACTGAAGCTTTCTTT. Its translation: CASSLSYNTEAFF.

The chain couples TRBV7-2 to TRBJ2-2; D is possibly TRBD1 (6 bases). CDR1 is SGHTA and CDR2 is FQGNSA in the germline V gene. Trimming left V 4 bases short and J 6 bases short, with 9 bases between. The CDR3 is 13 residues long. CDR3 amino acids: CASSSYRAGELFF. The CDR3 bases are TGTGCCAGCAGCTCCTACAGGGCCGGGGAGCTGTTTTTT.

The chain joins TRBV11-3 to TRBJ2-5; 8 nucleotides align to TRBD2. V lost 5 bases and J lost 4; bases outside the gene matches: 6. Per germline, CDR1 SGHNT and CDR2 YENEEA. The CDR3 spans 14 residues. CDR3 region: CASSPTSVRETQYF. CDR3 nucleotides: TGTGCCAGCAGCCCGACTAGCGTCCGAGAGACCCAGTACTTC.

This clone was counted a few times. The genes are TRBV19 and TRBJ2-1, with a weak D call TRBD2 (5 bases). Trimming left V 5 bases short and J 5 bases short, with 19 bases between. Looked up from germline, CDR1 is LNHDA and CDR2 is SQIVND (reference sequence). This CDR3 spans 16 amino acids. DNA for the CDR3: TGTGCCAGTAGTGACCTTGATGTGGGAGCAGACAATGAGCAGTTCTTC. Translating it yields CASSDLDVGADNEQFF. The full variable domain, in which reference TRBV19 and TRBJ2-1 provide the parts outside the CDR3, is DGGITQSPKYLFRKEGQNVTLSCEQNLNHDAMYWYRQDPGQGLRLIYYSQIVNDFQKGDIAEGYSVSREKKESFPLTVTSAQKNPTAFYLCASSDLDVGADNEQFFGPGTRLTVL.

Note on this clone: The junction does not match germline at one end; this may be a read error. The chain is built from TRBV7-2 and TRBJ2-1; D is tentatively TRBD1 or TRBD2 (6 bases each). The germline gives CDR1 SGHTA, CDR2 FQGNSA. This CDR3 region has 14 residues. CDR3 sequence: CASTLEGGYDEQFF. DNA for the CDR3: TGTGCCAGCACCCTGGAGGGGGGCTACGATGAGCAGTTCTTC.

This clone was counted once. Within the sample, other DNA sequences also encode this same CDR3. This chain links TRBV2 with TRBJ2-5, with TRBD2 matching over 7 bases. Looked up from germline, CDR1 is SNHLY and CDR2 is FYNNEI. Trimming at V came to 4 bases and at J to 4 bases, leaving 6 bases not matched to a gene. This CDR3 contains 14 residues. CDR3 loop: CASSVAGEAETQYF. The CDR3 DNA is TGTGCCAGCAGTGTGGCGGGGGAGGCAGAGACCCAGTACTTC.

Of note for this clone: The sample contains more than one DNA sequence encoding this CDR3. The chain uses TRBV5-6 and TRBJ1-2; 8 nucleotides match TRBD1. The CDR3 consists of 15 residues. The germline V gene has CDR1 SGHDT and CDR2 YYEEEE. J lost 7 bases, V lost 0 bases, and 8 bases had no gene match. This chain's CDR3 is CASSLVQGAPSGYTF. In DNA form, the CDR3 reads TGTGCCAGCAGCTTGGTTCAGGGGGCGCCTAGTGGCTACACCTTC.

This clone has a handful of counts. The J gene is TRBJ2-1, the V gene TRBV5-4; 13 bases line up with TRBD2. The CDR3 length is 15 residues. V dropped 4 bases and J dropped 7; count of bases not matched to a gene: 5. Per germline, CDR1 SGHNT and CDR2 YYREEE (reference sequence). CDR3: CASSPRGLAGNEQFF. The CDR3 region has the DNA TGTGCCAGCAGCCCGAGGGGACTAGCGGGAAATGAGCAGTTCTTC.